A single sample is the source of the 8 T cell receptor beta chains below, sequenced in a study of cytomegalovirus exposure and HLA in healthy donors. The PCR contained 60 Vbeta and 13 Jbeta primers. The table came from immunoSEQ multiplex PCR; TCRdb's copy has only in-frame clones and leaves some out. Among more than 150,000 clones listed, 76% were seen once. Sequencing input: PBMCs. These receptors all stem from a man in his late teens or twenties in good health and CMV-seronegative.

This chain joins TRBV4-1 and TRBJ2-3; D possibly corresponds to TRBD1 (5 bases). Trimming took off 1 base at V and 1 base at J, with 12 bases between the two ends. The CDR3 spans 16 residues. CDR1 MGHRA and CDR2 YSYEKL come from the germline V gene. The CDR3 reads CASSQAGRGRTDTQYF. CDR3 DNA: TGCGCCAGCAGCCAAGCTGGTAGGGGTCGCACAGATACGCAGTATTTT.

This clone came up once. This chain joins TRBV20-1 and TRBJ2-1; unclear D gene. The V gene lost 6 bases and the J gene lost 10 bases, with 7 bases spanning the gap. Germline values: CDR1 DFQATT, CDR2 SNEGSKA (reference sequence). The CDR3 is made up of 9 amino acids. CDR3: CSAAGEQFF. The CDR3 DNA is TGCAGTGCCGCAGGCGAGCAGTTCTTC.

This chain connects TRBV6-1 to TRBJ1-2; 9 bases map to TRBD1. With 2 bases clipped from V and 5 bases from J, the junction kept 9 bases outside the gene matches. This CDR3 spans 16 amino acids. CDR1 is MNHNS and CDR2 is SASEGT in the germline V gene. In DNA, the CDR3 is TGTGCCAGCAGTGAATCTGCGGGACAGGGTCTTTATGGCTACACCTTC. Amino acid sequence: CASSESAGQGLYGYTF.

The chain recombines TRBV6-1 with TRBJ1-1, with D possibly matching TRBD1 (5 bases). V gave up 10 bases and J gave up 5 bases, with 14 bases separating them. The germline gives CDR1 MNHNS, CDR2 SASEGT. The CDR3 loop spans 12 amino acids. The chain's CDR3 is CAILSGGTEAFF. For the CDR3, the DNA is TGTGCCATCCTCAGTGGGGGGACTGAAGCTTTCTTT.

V usage is TRBV9 and J usage is TRBJ1-6, with TRBD1 identical over 11 bases. The CDR3 runs 14 residues. V trimming: 5 bases; J trimming: 9 bases; junction bases outside the gene matches: 4. Per the germline V gene, CDR1 is SGDLS and CDR2 is YYNGEE. CDR3 sequence (DNA): TGTGCCAGCAGTGGGACAGGGGGTGGTTCACCCCTCCACTTT. Amino acids: CASSGTGGGSPLHF.

The V call is TRBV19, the J call TRBJ1-5; 12 nucleotides match TRBD1. The V gene end was trimmed by 6 bases and the J gene end by 3 bases; junction bases not matched to a gene: 3. The CDR3 runs to 15 residues. Germline CDR1 is LNHDA and CDR2 is SQIVND (reference sequence). The CDR3 is CASRPGQGANQPQHF. The CDR3 DNA follows: TGTGCCAGTAGACCGGGACAGGGGGCCAATCAGCCCCAGCATTTT.

The chain recombines TRBV10-3 with TRBJ1-2; D possibly corresponds to TRBD1 (5 bases). The V end was cut by 6 bases, the J end by 6 bases, with 14 bases between. The germline CDR1 and CDR2 sequences are ENHRY and SYGVKD. This CDR3 is 13 amino acids long. Here the CDR3 reads CAIRGGSGDGYTF. Here the CDR3 DNA reads TGTGCCATCAGGGGGGGAAGTGGGGATGGCTACACCTTC.

The chain carries TRBV2 and TRBJ1-3; a weak D match, TRBD1 (6 bases). Looked up from germline, CDR1 is SNHLY and CDR2 is FYNNEI. The CDR3 spans 17 residues. The CDR3 here is CAPTRDTKGPTGNTIYF. CDR3 nucleotides: TGTGCACCCACCCGGGACACAAAAGGGCCCACTGGAAACACCATATATTTT.